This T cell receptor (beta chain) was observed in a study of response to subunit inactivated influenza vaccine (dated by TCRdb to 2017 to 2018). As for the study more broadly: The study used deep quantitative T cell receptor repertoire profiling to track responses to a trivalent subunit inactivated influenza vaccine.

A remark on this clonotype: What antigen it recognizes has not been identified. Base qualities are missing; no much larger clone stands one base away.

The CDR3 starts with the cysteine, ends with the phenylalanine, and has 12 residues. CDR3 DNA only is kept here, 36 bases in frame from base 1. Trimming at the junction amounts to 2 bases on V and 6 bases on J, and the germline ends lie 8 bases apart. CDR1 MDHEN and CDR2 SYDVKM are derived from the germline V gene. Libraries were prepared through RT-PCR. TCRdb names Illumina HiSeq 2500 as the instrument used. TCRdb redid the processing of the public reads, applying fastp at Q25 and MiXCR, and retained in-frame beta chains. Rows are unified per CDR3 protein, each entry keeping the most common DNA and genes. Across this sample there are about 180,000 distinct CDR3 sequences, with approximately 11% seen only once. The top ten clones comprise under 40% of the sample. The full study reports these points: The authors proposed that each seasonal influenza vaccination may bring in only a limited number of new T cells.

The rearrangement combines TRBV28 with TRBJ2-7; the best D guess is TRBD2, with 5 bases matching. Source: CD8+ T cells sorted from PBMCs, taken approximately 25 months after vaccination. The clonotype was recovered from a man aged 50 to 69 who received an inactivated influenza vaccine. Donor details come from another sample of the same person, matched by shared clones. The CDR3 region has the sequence CASSLRGGEQYF. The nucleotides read TGTGCCAGCAGTTTACGCGGAGGCGAGCAGTACTTC.